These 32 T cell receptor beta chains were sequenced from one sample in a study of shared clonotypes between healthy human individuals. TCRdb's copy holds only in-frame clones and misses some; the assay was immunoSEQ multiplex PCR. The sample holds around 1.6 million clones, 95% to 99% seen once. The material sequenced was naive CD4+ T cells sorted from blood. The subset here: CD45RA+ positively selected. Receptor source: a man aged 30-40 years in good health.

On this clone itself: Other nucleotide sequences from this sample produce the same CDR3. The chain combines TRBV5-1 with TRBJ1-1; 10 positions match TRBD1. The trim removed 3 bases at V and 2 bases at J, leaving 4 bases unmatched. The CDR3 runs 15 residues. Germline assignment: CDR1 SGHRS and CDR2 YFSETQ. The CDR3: CASSSLTGGNTEAFF. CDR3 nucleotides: TGCGCCAGCAGCTCGTTGACAGGGGGCAACACTGAAGCTTTCTTT.

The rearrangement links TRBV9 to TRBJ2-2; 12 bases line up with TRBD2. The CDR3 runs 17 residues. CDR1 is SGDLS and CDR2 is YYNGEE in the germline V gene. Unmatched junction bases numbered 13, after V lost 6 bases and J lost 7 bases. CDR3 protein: CASNPPGLAGGLGELFF. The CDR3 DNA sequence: TGTGCCAGCAACCCCCCGGGGCTAGCGGGAGGGCTCGGGGAGCTGTTTTTT.

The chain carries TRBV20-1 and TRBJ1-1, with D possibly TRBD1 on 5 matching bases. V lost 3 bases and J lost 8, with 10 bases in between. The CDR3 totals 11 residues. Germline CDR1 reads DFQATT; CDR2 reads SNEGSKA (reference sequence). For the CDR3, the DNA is TGCAGTGCTAGGAGACGGGGGGAAGCTTTCTTT. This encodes CSARRRGEAFF.

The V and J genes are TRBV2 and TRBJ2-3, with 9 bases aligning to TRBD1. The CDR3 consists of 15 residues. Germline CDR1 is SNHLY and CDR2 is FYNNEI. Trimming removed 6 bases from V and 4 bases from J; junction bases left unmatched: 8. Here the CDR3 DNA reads TGTGCCAGCAGCGAGGACAGGGGTTGGGCAGATACGCAGTATTTT. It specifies CASSEDRGWADTQYF.

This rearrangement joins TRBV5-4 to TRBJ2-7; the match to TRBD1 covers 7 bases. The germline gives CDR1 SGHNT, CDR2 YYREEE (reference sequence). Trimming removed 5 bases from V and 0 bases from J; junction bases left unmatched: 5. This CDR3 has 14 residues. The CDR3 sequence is CASRPQGSSYEQYF. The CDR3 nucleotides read TGTGCCAGCAGACCACAGGGGAGCTCCTACGAGCAGTACTTC.

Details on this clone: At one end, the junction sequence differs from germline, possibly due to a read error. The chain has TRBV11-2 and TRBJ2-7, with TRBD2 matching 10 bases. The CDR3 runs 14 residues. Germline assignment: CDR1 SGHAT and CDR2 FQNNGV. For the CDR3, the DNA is TGTGCCAGCAGATTAGCGGGAGGATCCTACGAGCAGTACTTC. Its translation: CASRLAGGSYEQYF.

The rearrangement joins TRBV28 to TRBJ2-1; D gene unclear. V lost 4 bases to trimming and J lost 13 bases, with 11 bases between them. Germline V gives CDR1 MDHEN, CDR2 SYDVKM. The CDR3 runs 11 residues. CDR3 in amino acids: CASSSRPEQFF. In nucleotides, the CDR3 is TGTGCCAGCAGTTCCCGGCCTGAACAGTTCTTC.

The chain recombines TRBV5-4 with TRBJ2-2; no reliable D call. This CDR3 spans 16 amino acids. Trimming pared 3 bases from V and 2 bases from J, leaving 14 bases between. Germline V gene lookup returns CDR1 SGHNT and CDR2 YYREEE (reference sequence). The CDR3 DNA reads TGTGCCAGCAGCTCCCGCCCGGGTGGAAACACCGGGGAGCTGTTTTTT. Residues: CASSSRPGGNTGELFF.

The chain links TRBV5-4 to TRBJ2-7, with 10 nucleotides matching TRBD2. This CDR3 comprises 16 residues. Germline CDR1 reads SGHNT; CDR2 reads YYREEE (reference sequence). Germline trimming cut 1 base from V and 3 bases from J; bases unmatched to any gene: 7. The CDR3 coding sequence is TGTGCCAGCAGCTTGTCCGGGACTAGCGTAAACTACGAGCAGTACTTC. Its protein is CASSLSGTSVNYEQYF.

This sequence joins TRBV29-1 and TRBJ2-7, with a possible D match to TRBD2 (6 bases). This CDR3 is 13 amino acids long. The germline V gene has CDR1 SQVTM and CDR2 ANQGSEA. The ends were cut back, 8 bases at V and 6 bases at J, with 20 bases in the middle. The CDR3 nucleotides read TGCAGCTCATCTGGGGGGAGTACAGGCGAGCAGTACTTC. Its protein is CSSSGGSTGEQYF.

The CDR3 DNA reads TGCAGTGCCAAAGACAGAGAAAAACTGTTTTTT. Protein: CSAKDREKLFF. V and J are TRBV20-1 and TRBJ1-4; D may be TRBD1 (5 bases). Trimming cost V 6 bases and J 8 bases, with 10 bases left between them. The germline gives CDR1 DFQATT, CDR2 SNEGSKA (reference sequence). CDR3 length equals 11 residues.

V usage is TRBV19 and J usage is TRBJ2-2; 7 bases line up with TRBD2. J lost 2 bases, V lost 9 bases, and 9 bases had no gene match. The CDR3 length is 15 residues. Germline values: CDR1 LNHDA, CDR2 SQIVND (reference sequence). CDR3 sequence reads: CASQSPGLNTGELFF. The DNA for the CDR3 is TGTGCCAGCCAAAGCCCGGGACTAAACACCGGGGAGCTGTTTTTT.

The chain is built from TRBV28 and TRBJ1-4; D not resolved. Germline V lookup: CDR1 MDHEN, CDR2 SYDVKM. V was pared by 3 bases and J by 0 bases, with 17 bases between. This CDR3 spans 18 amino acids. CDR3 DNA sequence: TGTGCCAGCAGTTTCTCAGGCCCGGGAGCTTCAACTAATGAAAAACTGTTTTTT. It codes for CASSFSGPGASTNEKLFF.

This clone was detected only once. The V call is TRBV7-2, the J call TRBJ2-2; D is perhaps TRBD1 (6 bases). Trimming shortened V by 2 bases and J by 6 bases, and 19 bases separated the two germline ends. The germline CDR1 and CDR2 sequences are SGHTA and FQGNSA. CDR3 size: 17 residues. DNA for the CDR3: TGTGCCAGCAGCTTACGTGTCGGGACACCTTACCCCGGGGAGCTGTTTTTT. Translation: CASSLRVGTPYPGELFF.

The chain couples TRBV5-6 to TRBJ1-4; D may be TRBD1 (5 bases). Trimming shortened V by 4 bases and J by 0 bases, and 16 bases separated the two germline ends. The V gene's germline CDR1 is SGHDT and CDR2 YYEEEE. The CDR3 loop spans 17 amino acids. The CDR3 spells CASSEPGGTATNEKLFF. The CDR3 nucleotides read TGTGCCAGCAGCGAGCCGGGGGGAACCGCAACTAATGAAAAACTGTTTTTT.

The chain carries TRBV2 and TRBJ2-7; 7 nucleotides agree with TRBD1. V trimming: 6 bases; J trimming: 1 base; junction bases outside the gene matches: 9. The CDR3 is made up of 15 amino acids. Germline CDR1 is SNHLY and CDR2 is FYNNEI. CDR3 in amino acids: CASRLQGRLSYEQYF. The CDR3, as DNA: TGTGCCAGCAGACTACAGGGGCGGTTGTCCTACGAGCAGTACTTC.

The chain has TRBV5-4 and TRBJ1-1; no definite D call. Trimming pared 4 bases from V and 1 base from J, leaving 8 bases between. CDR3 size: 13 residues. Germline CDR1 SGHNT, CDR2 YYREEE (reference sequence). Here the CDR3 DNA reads TGTGCCAGCAGCCCAAGACCGAACACTGAAGCTTTCTTT. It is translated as CASSPRPNTEAFF.

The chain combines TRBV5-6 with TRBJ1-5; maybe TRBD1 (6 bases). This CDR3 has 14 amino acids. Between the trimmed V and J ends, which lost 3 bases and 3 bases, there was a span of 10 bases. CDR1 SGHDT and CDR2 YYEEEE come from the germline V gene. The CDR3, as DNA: TGTGCCAGCAGCTCCGACAGGTACAATCAGCCCCAGCATTTT. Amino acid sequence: CASSSDRYNQPQHF.

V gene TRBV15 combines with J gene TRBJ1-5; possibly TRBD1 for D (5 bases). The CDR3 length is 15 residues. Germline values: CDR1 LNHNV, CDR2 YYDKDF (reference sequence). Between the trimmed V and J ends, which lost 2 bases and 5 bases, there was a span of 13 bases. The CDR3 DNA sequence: TGTGCCACCAGCAGACCAGGGAGTCTTTATCAGCCCCAGCATTTT. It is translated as CATSRPGSLYQPQHF.

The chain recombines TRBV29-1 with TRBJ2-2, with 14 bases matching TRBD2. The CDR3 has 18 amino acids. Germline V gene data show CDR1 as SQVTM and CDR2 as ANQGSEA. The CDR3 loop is CIPLLGTSGRILTGELFF. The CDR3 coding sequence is TGCATCCCACTTTTAGGGACTAGCGGGAGAATTTTAACCGGGGAGCTGTTTTTT.

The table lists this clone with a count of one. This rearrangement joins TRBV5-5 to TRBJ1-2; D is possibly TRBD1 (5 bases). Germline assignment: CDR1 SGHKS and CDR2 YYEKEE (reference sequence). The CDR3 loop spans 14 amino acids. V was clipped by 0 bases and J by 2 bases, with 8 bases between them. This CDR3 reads CASSLGQKNYGYTF. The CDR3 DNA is TGTGCCAGCAGCTTGGGACAGAAAAACTATGGCTACACCTTC.

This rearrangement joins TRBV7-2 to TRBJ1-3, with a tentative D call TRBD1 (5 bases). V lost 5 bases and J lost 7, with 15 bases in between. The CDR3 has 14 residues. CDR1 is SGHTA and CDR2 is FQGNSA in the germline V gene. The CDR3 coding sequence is TGTGCCAGCAGCCCCGGGACTAAGAGGAACACCATATATTTT. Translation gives CASSPGTKRNTIYF.

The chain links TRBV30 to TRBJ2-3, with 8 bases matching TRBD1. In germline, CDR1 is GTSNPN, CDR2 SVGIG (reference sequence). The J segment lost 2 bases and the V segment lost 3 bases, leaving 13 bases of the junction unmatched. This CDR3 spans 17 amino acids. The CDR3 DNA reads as TGTGCCTGGAGCCCCCTCCCTGGACAGGGTGCCACAGATACGCAGTATTTT. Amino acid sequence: CAWSPLPGQGATDTQYF.

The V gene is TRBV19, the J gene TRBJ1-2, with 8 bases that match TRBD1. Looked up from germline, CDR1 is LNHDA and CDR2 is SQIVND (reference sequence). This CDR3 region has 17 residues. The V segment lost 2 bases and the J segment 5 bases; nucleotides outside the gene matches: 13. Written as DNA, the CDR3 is TGTGCCAGTAGTATAAGAATTAACAGGGGGTTTGGGTATGGCTACACCTTC. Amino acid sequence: CASSIRINRGFGYGYTF.

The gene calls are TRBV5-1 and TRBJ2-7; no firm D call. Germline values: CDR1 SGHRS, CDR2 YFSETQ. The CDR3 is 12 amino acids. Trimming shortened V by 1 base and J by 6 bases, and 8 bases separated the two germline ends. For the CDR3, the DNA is TGCGCCAGCAGCTTGACGAGAGGCGAGCAGTACTTC. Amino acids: CASSLTRGEQYF. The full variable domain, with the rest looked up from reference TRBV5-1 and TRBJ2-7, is KAGVTQTPRYLIKTRGQQVTLSCSPISGHRSVSWYQQTPGQGLQFLFEYFSETQRNKGNFPGRFSGRQFSNSRSEMNVSTLELGDSALYLCASSLTRGEQYFGPGTRLTVT.

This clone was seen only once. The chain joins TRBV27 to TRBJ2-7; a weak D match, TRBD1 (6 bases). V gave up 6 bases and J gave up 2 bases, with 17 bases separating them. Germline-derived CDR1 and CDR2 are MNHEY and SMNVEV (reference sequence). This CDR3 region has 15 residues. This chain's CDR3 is CASSNAGTLTYEQYF. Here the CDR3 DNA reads TGTGCCAGCAGCAACGCCGGGACACTAACCTACGAGCAGTACTTC.

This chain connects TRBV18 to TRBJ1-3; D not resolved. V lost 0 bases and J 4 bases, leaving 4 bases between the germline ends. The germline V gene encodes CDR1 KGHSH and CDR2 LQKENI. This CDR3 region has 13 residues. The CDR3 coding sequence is TGTGCCAGCTCACCACCCCCCGGAAACACCATATATTTT. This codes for CASSPPPGNTIYF.

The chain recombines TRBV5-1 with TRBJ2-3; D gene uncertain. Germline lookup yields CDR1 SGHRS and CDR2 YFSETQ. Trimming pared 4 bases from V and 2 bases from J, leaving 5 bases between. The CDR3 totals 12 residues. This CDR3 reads CASSGPTDTQYF. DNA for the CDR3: TGCGCCAGCAGCGGCCCCACAGATACGCAGTATTTT.

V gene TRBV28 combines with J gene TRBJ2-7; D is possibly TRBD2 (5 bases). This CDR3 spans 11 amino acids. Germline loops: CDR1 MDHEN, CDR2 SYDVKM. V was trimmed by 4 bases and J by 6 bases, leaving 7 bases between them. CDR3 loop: CASSWTSEQYF. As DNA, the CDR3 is TGTGCCAGCAGTTGGACTTCCGAGCAGTACTTC. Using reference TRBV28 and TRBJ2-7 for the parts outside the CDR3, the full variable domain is DVKVTQSSRYLVKRTGEKVFLECVQDMDHENMFWYRQDPGLGLRLIYFSYDVKMKEKGDIPEGYSVSREKKERFSLILESASTNQTSMYLCASSWTSEQYFGPGTRLTVT.

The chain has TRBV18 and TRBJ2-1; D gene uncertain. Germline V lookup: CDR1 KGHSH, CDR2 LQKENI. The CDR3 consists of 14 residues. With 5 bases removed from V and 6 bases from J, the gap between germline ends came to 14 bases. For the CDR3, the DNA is TGTGCCAGCTCAGGCCTCCGGGTCTTCAATGAGCAGTTCTTC. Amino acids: CASSGLRVFNEQFF.

CDR3 coding DNA: TGTGCCAGCAGCTTAGTAACGAAACCCTACGAGCAGTACTTC. Translated: CASSLVTKPYEQYF. The V and J genes are TRBV5-4 and TRBJ2-7; no reliable D call. The CDR3 spans 14 residues. Germline V gene lookup returns CDR1 SGHNT and CDR2 YYREEE (reference sequence). With 2 bases removed from V and 2 bases from J, the gap between germline ends came to 11 bases.

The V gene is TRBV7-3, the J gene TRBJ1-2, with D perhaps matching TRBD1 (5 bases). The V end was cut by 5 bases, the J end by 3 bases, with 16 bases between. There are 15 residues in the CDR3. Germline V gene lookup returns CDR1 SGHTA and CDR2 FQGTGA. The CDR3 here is CASSPTSRGDYGYTF. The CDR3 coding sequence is TGTGCCAGCAGCCCGACCTCTAGGGGAGACTATGGCTACACCTTC.